These 8 T cell receptor beta chains share one sample of origin, sequenced in a study of cytomegalovirus exposure and HLA in healthy donors. 60 Vbeta and 13 Jbeta primers were used in PCR. The method was immunoSEQ multiplex PCR; TCRdb's version includes in-frame clones alone and lacks a portion of them. In total, the table holds 85,000 to 90,000 clones. The sequencing input was PBMCs. These receptor sequences come from a man aged 45-60 years in good health and CMV-seropositive.

The chain employs TRBV10-2 and TRBJ2-2; D may be TRBD2 (5 bases). CDR1 is WSHSY, CDR2 SAAADI, per germline. The V end lost 7 bases, the J end lost 7 bases, and 13 bases lay between the germline ends. The CDR3 spans 13 residues. The CDR3 sequence is CASKVGKGGELFF. The CDR3 nucleotides read TGCGCCAGCAAGGTCGGGAAAGGCGGGGAGCTGTTTTTT.

This sequence joins TRBV20-1 and TRBJ1-1; no reliable D call. Trimming took 5 bases from V and 7 from J, leaving 11 bases between them. Per the germline V gene, CDR1 is DFQATT and CDR2 is SNEGSKA (reference sequence). The CDR3 runs to 11 residues. CDR3: CSAPGSGEAFF. The CDR3 DNA sequence: TGCAGTGCTCCGGGGTCTGGTGAAGCTTTCTTT.

The chain joins TRBV5-1 to TRBJ2-4; D is possibly TRBD2 (6 bases). Per germline, CDR1 SGHRS and CDR2 YFSETQ. V shed 1 base and J shed 12 bases, with 23 bases lying between them. The CDR3 has 16 amino acids. The CDR3 nucleotides read TGCGCCAGCAGCTTGTGGTCGGATGGAGGGCCCTTTGGTCAGTACTTC. This translates into CASSLWSDGGPFGQYF.

The genes are TRBV19 and TRBJ2-1, with 8 bases that match TRBD2. Germline assignment: CDR1 LNHDA and CDR2 SQIVND (reference sequence). The CDR3 sequence is 12 residues long. The V segment lost 4 bases and the J segment 14 bases; nucleotides outside the gene matches: 7. As DNA, the CDR3 is TGTGCCAGTAGTACCGAGGGAGCGGGAGAGTTCTTC. It codes for CASSTEGAGEFF.

The chain recombines TRBV13 with TRBJ1-6, with a weak D call TRBD1 (6 bases). This CDR3 contains 13 residues. Trimming cost V 2 bases and J 10 bases, with 9 bases left between them. The V gene's germline CDR1 is PRHDT and CDR2 FYEKMQ (reference sequence). The CDR3 DNA follows: TGTGCCAGCAGCTTAACAGGGAGCTCACCCCTCCACTTT. This translates into CASSLTGSSPLHF. The full variable domain, completed using reference TRBV13 and TRBJ1-6, is AAGVIQSPRHLIKEKRETATLKCYPIPRHDTVYWYQQGPGQDPQFLISFYEKMQSDKGSIPDRFSAQQFSDYHSELNMSSLELGDSALYFCASSLTGSSPLHFGNGTRLTVT.

This rearrangement joins TRBV20-1 to TRBJ2-5; D is possibly TRBD2 (5 bases). The germline V and J ends were trimmed by 7 bases and 0 bases, with 6 bases remaining between them. This CDR3 has 11 residues. Germline CDR1 and CDR2: DFQATT and SNEGSKA (reference sequence). CDR3 coding DNA: TGCAGTGGAGCGGACCAAGAGACCCAGTACTTC. It encodes CSGADQETQYF.

This rearrangement joins TRBV5-1 to TRBJ2-1, with 9 bases lining up with TRBD2. Losses at the gene ends were 0 bases for V and 4 bases for J; bases not matched to a gene: 11. CDR1 and CDR2 (germline): SGHRS, YFSETQ. The CDR3 covers 18 residues. The CDR3 DNA reads as TGCGCCAGCAGCTTGGGAGGGGCGGGAGGGCCTTTGTACAATGAGCAGTTCTTC. It specifies CASSLGGAGGPLYNEQFF.

Details on this clone: One end of the junction does not line up with germline, which may come from a read error. The J gene is TRBJ2-5, the V gene TRBV7-7; possibly TRBD2 for D (6 bases). The CDR3 has 15 amino acids. Germline V gene data show CDR1 as SSHAT and CDR2 as FNYEAQ (reference sequence). CDR3 region: CASSLGGRGKETQYF. The CDR3 DNA sequence: TGTGCTAGCAGCTTAGGAGGGAGAGGCAAGGAGACCCAGTACTTC.